This TCR beta chain was recovered during a study of Ad26.COV2.S vaccination and SARS-CoV-2 variants. For the study at large: Vaccine-arm donor from the placebo-controlled COV1001 Ad26.COV2.S trial. Ad26.COV2.S shots went into the muscle once or twice, 56 days apart.

Treatment indicated: about 20 received Ad26.COV2.S at low or high dose, single or two shots; 5 received placebo; per-sample allocation not given. The study sampled participants on day 63 after the first vaccine or placebo injection. An adult aged 18-55 years in Boston served as the donor. Some clones are missing from TCRdb's copy, which holds only in-frame ones; the method was immunoSEQ multiplex PCR. The sample lists around 400,000 clones; roughly four fifths were seen once. The V gene lost 4 bases and the J gene lost 3 bases, with 23 bases spanning the gap. The CDR3 totals 18 residues. Germline CDR1 reads ENHRY; CDR2 reads SYGVKD.

The chain is built from TRBV10-3 and TRBJ2-3; either TRBD1 or TRBD2 may fit D (5 bases each). The sample was peripheral blood, taken in a trial of Ad26.COV2.S vaccine versus placebo. This TCR was sampled from a person aged 18 to 59 who received the Ad26.COV2.S COVID-19 vaccine or a placebo. CDR3 sequence (DNA): TGTGCCATCAGTGGGATTGGACTTCAGGGATTAATGACAGATACGCAGTATTTT. Translated, it gives CAISGIGLQGLMTDTQYF.